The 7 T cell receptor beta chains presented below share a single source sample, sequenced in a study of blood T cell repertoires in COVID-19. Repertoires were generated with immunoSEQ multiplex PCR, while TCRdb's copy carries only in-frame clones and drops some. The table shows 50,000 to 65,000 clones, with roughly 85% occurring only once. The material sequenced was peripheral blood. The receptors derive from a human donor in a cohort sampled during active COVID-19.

CDR3 amino acids: CSASYQGSLNTEAFF. The CDR3 region has the DNA TGCAGTGCTAGTTACCAGGGCAGCCTGAACACTGAAGCTTTCTTT. The chain recombines TRBV20-1 with TRBJ1-1; TRBD1 might be the D (5 bases). Germline-derived CDR1 and CDR2 are DFQATT and SNEGSKA (reference sequence). The V gene lost 3 bases and the J gene lost 0 bases, with 14 bases spanning the gap. The CDR3 length is 15 residues.

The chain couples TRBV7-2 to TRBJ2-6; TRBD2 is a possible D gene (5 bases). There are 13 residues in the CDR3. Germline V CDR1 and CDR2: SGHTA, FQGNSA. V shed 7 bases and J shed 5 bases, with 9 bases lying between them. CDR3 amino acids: CASTTDWANVLTF. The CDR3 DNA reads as TGTGCCAGCACGACGGACTGGGCCAACGTCCTGACTTTC.

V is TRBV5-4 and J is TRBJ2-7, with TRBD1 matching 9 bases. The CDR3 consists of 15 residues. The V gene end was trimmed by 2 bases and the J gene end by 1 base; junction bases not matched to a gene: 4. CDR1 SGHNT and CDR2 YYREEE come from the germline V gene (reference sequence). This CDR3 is CASSLPGTGSYEQYF. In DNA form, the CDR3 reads TGTGCCAGCAGCTTACCCGGGACAGGGTCCTACGAGCAGTACTTC. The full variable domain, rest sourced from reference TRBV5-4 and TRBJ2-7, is ETGVTQSPTHLIKTRGQQVTLRCSSQSGHNTVSWYQQALGQGPQFIFQYYREEENGRGNFPPRFSGLQFPNYSSELNVNALELDDSALYLCASSLPGTGSYEQYFGPGTRLTVT.

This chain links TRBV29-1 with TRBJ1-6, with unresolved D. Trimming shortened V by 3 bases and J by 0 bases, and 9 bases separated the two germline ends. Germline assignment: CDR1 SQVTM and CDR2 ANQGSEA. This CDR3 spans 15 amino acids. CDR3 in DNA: TGCAGCGTTGATGACACGAGCTCCTATAATTCACCCCTCCACTTT. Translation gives CSVDDTSSYNSPLHF.

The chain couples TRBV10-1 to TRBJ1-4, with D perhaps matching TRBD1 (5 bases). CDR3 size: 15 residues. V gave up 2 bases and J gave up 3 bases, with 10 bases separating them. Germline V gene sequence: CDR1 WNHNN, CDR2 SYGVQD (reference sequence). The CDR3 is CASSEPGFPNEKLFF. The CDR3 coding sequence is TGCGCCAGCAGTGAGCCAGGGTTTCCTAATGAAAAACTGTTTTTT.

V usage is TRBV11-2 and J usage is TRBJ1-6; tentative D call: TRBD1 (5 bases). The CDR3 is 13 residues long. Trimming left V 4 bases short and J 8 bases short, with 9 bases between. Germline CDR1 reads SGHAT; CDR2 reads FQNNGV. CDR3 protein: CASSSPGDSPLHF. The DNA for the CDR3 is TGTGCCAGCAGCTCCCCGGGGGATTCACCCCTCCACTTT.

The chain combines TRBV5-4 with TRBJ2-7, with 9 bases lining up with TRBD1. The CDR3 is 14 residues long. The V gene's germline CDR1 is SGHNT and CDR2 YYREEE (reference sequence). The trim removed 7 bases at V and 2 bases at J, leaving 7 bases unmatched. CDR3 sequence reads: CASLGQGPPYEQYF. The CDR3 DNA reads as TGTGCCAGCCTGGGACAGGGCCCGCCCTACGAGCAGTACTTC.